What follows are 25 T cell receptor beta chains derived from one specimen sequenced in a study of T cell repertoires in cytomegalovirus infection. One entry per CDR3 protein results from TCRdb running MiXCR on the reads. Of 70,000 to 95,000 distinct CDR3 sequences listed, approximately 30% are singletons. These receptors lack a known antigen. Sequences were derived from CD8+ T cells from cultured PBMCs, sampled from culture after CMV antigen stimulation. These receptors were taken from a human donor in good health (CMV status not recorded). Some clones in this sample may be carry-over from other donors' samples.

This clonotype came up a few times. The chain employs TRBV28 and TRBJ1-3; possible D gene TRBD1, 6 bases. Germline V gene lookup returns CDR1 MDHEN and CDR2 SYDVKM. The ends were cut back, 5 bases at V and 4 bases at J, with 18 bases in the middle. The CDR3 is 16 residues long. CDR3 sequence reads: CASSLLDRSLGNTIYF. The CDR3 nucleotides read TGTGCCAGCAGTCTTTTGGACAGATCCTTAGGAAACACCATATATTTT. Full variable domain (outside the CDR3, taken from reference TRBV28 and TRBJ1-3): DVKVTQSSRYLVKRTGEKVFLECVQDMDHENMFWYRQDPGLGLRLIYFSYDVKMKEKGDIPEGYSVSREKKERFSLILESASTNQTSMYLCASSLLDRSLGNTIYFGEGSWLTVV.

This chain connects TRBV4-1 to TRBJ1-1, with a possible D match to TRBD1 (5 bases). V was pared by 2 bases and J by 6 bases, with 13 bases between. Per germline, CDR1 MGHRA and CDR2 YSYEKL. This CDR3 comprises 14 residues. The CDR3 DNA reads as TGCGCCAGCAGCCAACCCCGACAGAGTCCTGAAGCTTTCTTT. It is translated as CASSQPRQSPEAFF.

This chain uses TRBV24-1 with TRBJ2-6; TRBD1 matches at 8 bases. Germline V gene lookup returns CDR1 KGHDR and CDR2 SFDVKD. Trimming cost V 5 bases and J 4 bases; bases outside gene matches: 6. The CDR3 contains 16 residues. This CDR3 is CATSAQGAPGANVLTF. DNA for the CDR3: TGTGCCACCAGTGCCCAGGGGGCGCCGGGGGCCAACGTCCTGACTTTC.

The chain's CDR3 is CAGRGLNGYTF. CDR3 nucleotides: TGTGCCGGCCGGGGACTAAATGGCTACACCTTC. The J gene is TRBJ1-2, the V gene TRBV7-6; a possible D gene is TRBD1 (5 bases). Germline assignment: CDR1 SGHVS and CDR2 FNYEAQ. The length of the CDR3 is 11 residues. V dropped 11 bases and J dropped 6 bases, with 13 bases sitting between them.

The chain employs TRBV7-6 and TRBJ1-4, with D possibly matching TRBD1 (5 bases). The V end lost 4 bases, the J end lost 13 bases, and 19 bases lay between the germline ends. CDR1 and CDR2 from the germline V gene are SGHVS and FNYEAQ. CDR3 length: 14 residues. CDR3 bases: TGTGCCAGCAGCTATCAAAACGGGGCTGTGGGACTGTTTTTT. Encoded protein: CASSYQNGAVGLFF.

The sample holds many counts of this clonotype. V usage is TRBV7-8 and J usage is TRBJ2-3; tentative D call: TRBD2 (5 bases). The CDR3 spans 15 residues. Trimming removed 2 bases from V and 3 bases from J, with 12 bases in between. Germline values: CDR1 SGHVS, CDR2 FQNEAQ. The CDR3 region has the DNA TGTGCCAGCAGCTTAAGTCCTAGCTTTACAGATACGCAGTATTTT. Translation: CASSLSPSFTDTQYF.

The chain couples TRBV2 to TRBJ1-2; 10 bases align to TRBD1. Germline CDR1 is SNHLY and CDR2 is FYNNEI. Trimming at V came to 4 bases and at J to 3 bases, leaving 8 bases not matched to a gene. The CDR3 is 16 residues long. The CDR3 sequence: CASSGKTGTGDYGYTF. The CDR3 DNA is TGTGCCAGCAGTGGGAAAACCGGGACAGGGGACTATGGCTACACCTTC.

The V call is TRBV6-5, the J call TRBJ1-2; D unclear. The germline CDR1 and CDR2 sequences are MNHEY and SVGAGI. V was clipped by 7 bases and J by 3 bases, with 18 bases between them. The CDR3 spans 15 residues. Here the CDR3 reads CASTYAKTVDYGYTF. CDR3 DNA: TGTGCCAGCACCTACGCGAAAACAGTGGACTATGGCTACACCTTC.

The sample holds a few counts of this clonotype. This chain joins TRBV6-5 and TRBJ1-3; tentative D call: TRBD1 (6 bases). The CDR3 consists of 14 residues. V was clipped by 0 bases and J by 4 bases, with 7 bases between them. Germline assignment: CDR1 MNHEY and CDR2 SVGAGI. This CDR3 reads CASSYSGGGNTIYF. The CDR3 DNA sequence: TGTGCCAGCAGTTACTCGGGGGGCGGAAACACCATATATTTT.

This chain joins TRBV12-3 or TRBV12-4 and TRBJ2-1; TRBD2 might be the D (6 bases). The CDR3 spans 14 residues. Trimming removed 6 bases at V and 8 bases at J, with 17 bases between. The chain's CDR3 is CASSPGTAIYEQFF. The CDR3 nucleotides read TGTGCCAGCAGCCCAGGGACTGCTATCTATGAGCAGTTCTTC.

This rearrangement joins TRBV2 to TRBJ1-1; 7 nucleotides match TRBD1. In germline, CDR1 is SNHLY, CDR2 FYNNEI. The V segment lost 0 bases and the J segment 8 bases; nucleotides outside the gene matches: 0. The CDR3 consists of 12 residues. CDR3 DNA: TGTGCCAGCAGTGAAGCGACAGGGGAAGCTTTCTTT. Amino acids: CASSEATGEAFF.

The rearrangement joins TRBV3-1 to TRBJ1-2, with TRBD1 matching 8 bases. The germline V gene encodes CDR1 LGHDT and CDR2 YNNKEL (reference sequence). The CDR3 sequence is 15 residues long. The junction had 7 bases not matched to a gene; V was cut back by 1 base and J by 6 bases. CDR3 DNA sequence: TGTGCCAGCAGCCAAGTTGGCAGGGGGCGAAATGGCTACACCTTC. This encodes CASSQVGRGRNGYTF.

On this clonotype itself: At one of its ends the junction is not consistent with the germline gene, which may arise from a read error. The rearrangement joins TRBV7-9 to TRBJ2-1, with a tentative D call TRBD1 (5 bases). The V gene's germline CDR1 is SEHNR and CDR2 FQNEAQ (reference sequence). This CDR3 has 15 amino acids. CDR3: CVSSFDSFRYNEQFF. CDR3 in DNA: TGTGTCAGCAGCTTTGACAGTTTCCGATACAATGAGCAGTTCTTC.

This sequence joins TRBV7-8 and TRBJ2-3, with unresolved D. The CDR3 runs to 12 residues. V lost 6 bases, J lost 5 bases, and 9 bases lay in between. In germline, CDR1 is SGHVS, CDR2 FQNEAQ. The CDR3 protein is CASRPEGDTQYF. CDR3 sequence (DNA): TGTGCCAGCAGACCGGAAGGAGATACGCAGTATTTT.

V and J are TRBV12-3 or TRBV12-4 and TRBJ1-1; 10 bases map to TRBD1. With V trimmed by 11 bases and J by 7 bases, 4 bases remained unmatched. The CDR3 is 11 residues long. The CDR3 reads CACRDRGEAFF. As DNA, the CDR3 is TGTGCCTGCCGGGACAGGGGTGAAGCTTTCTTT.

The CDR3 loop reads CANSPTGWTEAFF. The CDR3 nucleotides read TGTGCCAACAGCCCTACCGGTTGGACTGAAGCTTTCTTT. V usage is TRBV6-1 and J usage is TRBJ1-1, with D unclear. V was trimmed by 10 bases and J by 5 bases, leaving 17 bases between them. CDR3 length equals 13 residues. Germline loops: CDR1 MNHNS, CDR2 SASEGT.

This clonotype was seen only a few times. CDR3 DNA: TGTGCCAGCAGCGTAGCAGGGCGTTATGGCTACACCTTC. Translating gives CASSVAGRYGYTF. The chain recombines TRBV9 with TRBJ1-2; D is possibly TRBD1 (5 bases). The germline gives CDR1 SGDLS, CDR2 YYNGEE. This CDR3 comprises 13 residues. V dropped 0 bases and J dropped 5 bases, with 8 bases sitting between them. Full variable domain (outside the CDR3, taken from reference TRBV9 and TRBJ1-2): DSGVTQTPKHLITATGQRVTLRCSPRSGDLSVYWYQQSLDQGLQFLIQYYNGEERAKGNILERFSAQQFPDLHSELNLSSLELGDSALYFCASSVAGRYGYTFGSGTRLTVV.

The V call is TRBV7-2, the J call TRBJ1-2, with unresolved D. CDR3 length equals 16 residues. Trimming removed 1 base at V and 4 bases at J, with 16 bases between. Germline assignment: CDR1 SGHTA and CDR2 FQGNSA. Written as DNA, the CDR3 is TGTGCCAGCAGCTTAGGCCGACGGGAAGCGGGCTATGGCTACACCTTC. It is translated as CASSLGRREAGYGYTF.

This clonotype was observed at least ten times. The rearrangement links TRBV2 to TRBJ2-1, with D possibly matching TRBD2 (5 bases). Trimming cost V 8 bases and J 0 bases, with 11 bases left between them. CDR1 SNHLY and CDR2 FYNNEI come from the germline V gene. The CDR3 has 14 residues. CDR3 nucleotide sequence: TGTGCCAGCCCCGGGGTGAGCTCCTACAATGAGCAGTTCTTC. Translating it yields CASPGVSSYNEQFF.

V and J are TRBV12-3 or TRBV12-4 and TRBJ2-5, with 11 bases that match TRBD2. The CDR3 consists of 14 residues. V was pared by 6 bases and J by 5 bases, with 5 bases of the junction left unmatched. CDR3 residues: CASSKLAGVETQYF. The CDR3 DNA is TGTGCCAGCAGCAAACTAGCGGGGGTTGAGACCCAGTACTTC.

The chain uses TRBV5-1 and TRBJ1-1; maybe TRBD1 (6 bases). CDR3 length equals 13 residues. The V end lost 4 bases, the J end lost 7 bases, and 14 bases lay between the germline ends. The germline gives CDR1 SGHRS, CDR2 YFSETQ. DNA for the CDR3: TGCGCCAGCAGCCAAATAGGGGGGGATGAAGCTTTCTTT. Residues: CASSQIGGDEAFF.

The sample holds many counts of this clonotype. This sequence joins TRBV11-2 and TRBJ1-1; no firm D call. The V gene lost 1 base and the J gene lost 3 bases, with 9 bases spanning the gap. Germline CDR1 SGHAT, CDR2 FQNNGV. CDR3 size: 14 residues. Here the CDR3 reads CASSLGAGHTEAFF. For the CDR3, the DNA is TGTGCCAGCAGCTTAGGGGCAGGACACACTGAAGCTTTCTTT.

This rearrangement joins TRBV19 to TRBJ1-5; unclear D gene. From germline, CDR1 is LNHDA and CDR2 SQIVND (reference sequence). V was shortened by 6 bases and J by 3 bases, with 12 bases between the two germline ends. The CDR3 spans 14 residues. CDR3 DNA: TGTGCCAGTAGGTACCCGGGGTCCAATCAGCCCCAGCATTTT. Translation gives CASRYPGSNQPQHF.

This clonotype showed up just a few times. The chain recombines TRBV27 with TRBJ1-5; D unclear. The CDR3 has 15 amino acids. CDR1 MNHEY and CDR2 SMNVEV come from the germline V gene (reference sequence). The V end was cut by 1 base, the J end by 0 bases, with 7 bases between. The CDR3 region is CASSLFDGSNQPQHF. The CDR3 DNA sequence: TGTGCCAGCAGTTTATTTGACGGTAGCAATCAGCCCCAGCATTTT.

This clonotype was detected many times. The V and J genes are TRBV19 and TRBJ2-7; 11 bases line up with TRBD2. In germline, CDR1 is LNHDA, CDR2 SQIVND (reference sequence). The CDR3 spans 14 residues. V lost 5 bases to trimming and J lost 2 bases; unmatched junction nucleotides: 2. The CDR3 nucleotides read TGTGCCAGTAGTTTTAGCGGGGGGGCCTACGAGCAGTACTTC. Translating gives CASSFSGGAYEQYF.